The following is a T cell receptor (beta chain) sequence with its context. The CDR3 consists of 15 residues. The germline gives CDR1 WNHNN, CDR2 SYGVQD (reference sequence). V gave up 8 bases and J gave up 0 bases, with 13 bases separating them. The protocol was immunoSEQ multiplex PCR, while the TCRdb copy is restricted to in-frame clones and leaves out a portion. Of approximately 79,000 clones detected, about 90% appear once; the ten largest clones hold over 5%. The data stem from a study of PD-L1 blockade in urothelial cancer. The wider study: When patients started atezolizumab in the mid-2010s, it was given at 1,200 mg intravenously every 3 weeks.

The rearrangement uses TRBV10-1 and TRBJ2-2; D remains ambiguous. The specimen was PBMCs, collected around atezolizumab (anti-PD-L1) treatment. The TCR sequence derives from a woman aged 65 to 85 with urothelial cancer. CDR3 bases: TGCGCCAGCTCCCGGTGGGCAGCGAACACCGGGGAGCTGTTTTTT. This gives the protein CASSRWAANTGELFF.